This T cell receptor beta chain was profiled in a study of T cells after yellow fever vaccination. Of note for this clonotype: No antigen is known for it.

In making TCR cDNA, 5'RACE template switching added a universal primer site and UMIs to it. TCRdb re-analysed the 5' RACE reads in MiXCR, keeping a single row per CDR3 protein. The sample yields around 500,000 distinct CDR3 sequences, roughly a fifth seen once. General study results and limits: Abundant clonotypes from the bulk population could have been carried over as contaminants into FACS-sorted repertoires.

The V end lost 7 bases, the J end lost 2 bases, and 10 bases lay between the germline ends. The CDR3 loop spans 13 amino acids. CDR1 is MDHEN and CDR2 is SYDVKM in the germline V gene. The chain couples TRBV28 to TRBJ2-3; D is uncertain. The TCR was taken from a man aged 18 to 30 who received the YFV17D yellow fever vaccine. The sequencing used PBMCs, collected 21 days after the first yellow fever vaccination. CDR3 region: CASISTVTDTQYF. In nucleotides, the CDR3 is TGTGCCAGCATCTCGACTGTCACAGATACGCAGTATTTT.